This T cell receptor (beta chain) was documented in a study of PD-1 blockade in classical Hodgkin lymphoma (dated by TCRdb to about 2020). At the level of the whole study: Nivolumab dosing was 3 mg/kg intravenously every 2 weeks, continuing until either disease progression or unacceptable toxicity. The study used TCR beta sequencing and CyTOF to define a peripheral blood immune signature of response to PD-1 blockade in classical Hodgkin lymphoma. General findings and caveats noted by the study authors: The study was restricted to a single clinical trial cohort, and the causes of repertoire differences, possibly disease activity or prior therapy, were left undefined. Among trial patients, those achieving complete response had baseline diversity similar to that of newly diagnosed patients, while diversity was significantly lower in partial responders and progressors. Lower diversity was seen in patients whose nivolumab began less than 1 year after ASCT, and these patients were left out of later analyses so that immune reconstitution would not confound the results. Baseline TCR diversity was reported to be lower in newly diagnosed patients than in healthy donors and to be lower still in relapsed/refractory patients. By C4D1, a significant rise was seen in CD4+ TCR diversity but not in CD8+ TCR diversity (p=0.0027 vs p=0.16), and the rise was most apparent among complete responders (p=0.02).

The Qiagen DNeasy kit was used to extract genomic DNA both from unsorted PBMCs and from the negatively selected CD4+ and CD8+ fractions. Using primers that anneal to V and J segments, immunoSEQ multiplex PCR amplified the TCR beta CDR3 regions. A synthetic immune receptor repertoire was used to minimize amplification bias, and any residual bias was removed computationally once sequencing was done. In the source study's methods: Repertoire diversity was quantified as the Shannon entropy index using custom Python scripts. The unsorted, CD4+ and CD8+ repertoires were each analyzed separately, with the exception of combined analyses, where CD4+ and CD8+ sequences were merged in silico. A clone counted as expanded when the clone's frequency after treatment rose at least 2-fold relative to C1D1, and clones undetected at baseline were given a pseudocount of 0.5. Singleton clones were defined as clones with 0 or 1 copy at C1D1, and non-singleton clones were defined as clones with 2 or more copies. Clones expanded in unsorted samples were annotated as CD4+, CD8+ or unknown by matching protein sequences in sorted samples from the same patient. Wilcoxon tests on paired samples were used to test diversity changes from C1D1 to C4D1. Not all clones reach the TCRdb copy of this immuneACCESS table, which keeps in-frame sequences only. Checked studies attribute under half of the gap to unresolved V genes and leave the rest unexplained. D and trimming come from the DNA, and the V and J calls and clone size come from that table. The sample table records 20,000 to 25,000 clones; 60% to 80% of these occur just once. 15% to 20% of the sample comes from the top ten.

This clone is medium-sized (0.01 to 0.1%) in its sample. Its cognate antigen has yet to be identified. No much larger clone is present one base from it, and per-base qualities are unavailable. The CDR3 goes from the cysteine to the phenylalanine over 16 residues. The CDR3 DNA has 48 bases and is translated from base 1. At the junction V is shortened by 4 bases and J by 5 bases; bases outside the gene matches: 9. The germline V gene specifies SGHRS as CDR1 and YFSETQ as CDR2. The intended sense of this specimen's time point label: cycle 4 day 1 (C4D1), after five to seven weeks of nivolumab. Every trial patient had relapsed following autologous stem cell transplantation, and prior brentuximab vedotin exposure was what differed among cohorts A, B and C. The trial cohort comprised some 60 patients with relapsed/refractory classical Hodgkin lymphoma whose best overall responses were complete response, partial response or progressive disease. Single-agent nivolumab was administered to trial patients in the multi-cohort phase II CheckMate 205 trial. Best overall response was determined by an independent review committee according to the 2007 International Working Group response criteria. PBMCs from the trial were collected at three points: immediately before nivolumab initiation (C1D1), and during therapy at cycle 2 day 1 and cycle 4 day 1. Peripheral blood was collected in 8 mL Vacutainer Cell Preparation Tubes, from which PBMCs were isolated by centrifugation and then cryopreserved.

Recombination linked TRBV5-1 to TRBJ1-2, with 12 bases in between that match TRBD1. Sequenced here: peripheral blood mononuclear cells (PBMCs), sampled before the fourth cycle of nivolumab. The receptor was derived from a human donor with classical Hodgkin lymphoma. The CDR3 protein is CASSRGQGAGRYGYTF. The nucleotide sequence reads TGCGCCAGCAGCCGGGGACAGGGGGCCGGTCGGTATGGCTACACCTTC.